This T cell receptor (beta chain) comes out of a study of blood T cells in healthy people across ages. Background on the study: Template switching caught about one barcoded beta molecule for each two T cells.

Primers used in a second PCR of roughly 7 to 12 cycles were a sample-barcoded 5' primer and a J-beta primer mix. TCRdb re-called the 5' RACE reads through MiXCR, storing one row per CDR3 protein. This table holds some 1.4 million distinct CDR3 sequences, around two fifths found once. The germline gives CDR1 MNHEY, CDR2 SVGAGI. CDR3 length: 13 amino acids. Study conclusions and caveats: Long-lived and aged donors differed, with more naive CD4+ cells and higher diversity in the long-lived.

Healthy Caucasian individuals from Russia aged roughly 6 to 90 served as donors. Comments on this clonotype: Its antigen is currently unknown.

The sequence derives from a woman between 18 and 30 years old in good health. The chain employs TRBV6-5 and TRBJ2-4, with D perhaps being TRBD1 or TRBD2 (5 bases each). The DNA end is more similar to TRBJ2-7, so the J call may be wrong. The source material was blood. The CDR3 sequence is CASSYGEGYEQYF. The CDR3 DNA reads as TGTGCCAGCAGTTACGGTGAGGGGTACGAGCAGTACTTC.